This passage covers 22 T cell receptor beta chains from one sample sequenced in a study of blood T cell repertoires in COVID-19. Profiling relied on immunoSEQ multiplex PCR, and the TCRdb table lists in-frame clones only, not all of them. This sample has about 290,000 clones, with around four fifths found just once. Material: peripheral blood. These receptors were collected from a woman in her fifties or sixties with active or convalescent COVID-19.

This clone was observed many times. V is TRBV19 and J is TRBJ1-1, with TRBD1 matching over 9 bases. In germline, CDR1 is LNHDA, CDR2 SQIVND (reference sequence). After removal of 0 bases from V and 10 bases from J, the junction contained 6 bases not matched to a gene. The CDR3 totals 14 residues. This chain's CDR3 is CASSIEGGTGLAFF. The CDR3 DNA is TGTGCCAGTAGTATAGAAGGCGGGACAGGGTTAGCTTTCTTT.

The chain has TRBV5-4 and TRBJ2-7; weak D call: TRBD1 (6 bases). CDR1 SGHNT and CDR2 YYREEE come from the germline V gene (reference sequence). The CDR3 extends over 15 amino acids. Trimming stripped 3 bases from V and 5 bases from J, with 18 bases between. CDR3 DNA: TGTGCCAGCAGCTACTTACAGGGTGATCATGACGAGCAGTACTTC. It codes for CASSYLQGDHDEQYF.

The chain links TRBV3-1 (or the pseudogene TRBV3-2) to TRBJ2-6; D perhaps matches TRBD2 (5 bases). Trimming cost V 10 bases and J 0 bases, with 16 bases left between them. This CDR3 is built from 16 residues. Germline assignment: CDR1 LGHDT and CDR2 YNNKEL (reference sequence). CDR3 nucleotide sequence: TGTGCCACCGGACTTCACGGAGACTCTGGGGCCAACGTCCTGACTTTC. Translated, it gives CATGLHGDSGANVLTF.

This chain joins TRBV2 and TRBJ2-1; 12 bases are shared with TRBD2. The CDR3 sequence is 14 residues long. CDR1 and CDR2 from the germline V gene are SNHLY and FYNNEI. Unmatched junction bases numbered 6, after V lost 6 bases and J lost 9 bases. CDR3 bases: TGTGCCAGCAGCCTAGCGGGAGGGCCCCTTGAGCAGTTCTTC. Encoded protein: CASSLAGGPLEQFF.

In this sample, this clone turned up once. CDR3 amino acids: CASSTPSGTGTYGYTF. In DNA, the CDR3 is TGTGCCAGCAGTACCCCATCCGGGACAGGGACCTATGGCTACACCTTC. This chain joins TRBV28 and TRBJ1-2; 9 nucleotides agree with TRBD1. Germline V gene data show CDR1 as MDHEN and CDR2 as SYDVKM. The CDR3 totals 16 residues. Germline trimming cut 5 bases from V and 4 bases from J; bases unmatched to any gene: 11.

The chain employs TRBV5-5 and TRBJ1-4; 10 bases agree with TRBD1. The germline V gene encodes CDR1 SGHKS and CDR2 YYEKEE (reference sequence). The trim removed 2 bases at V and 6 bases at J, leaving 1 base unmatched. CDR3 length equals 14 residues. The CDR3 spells CASSLGTGDEKLFF. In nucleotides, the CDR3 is TGTGCCAGCAGCTTAGGGACAGGGGATGAAAAACTGTTTTTT.

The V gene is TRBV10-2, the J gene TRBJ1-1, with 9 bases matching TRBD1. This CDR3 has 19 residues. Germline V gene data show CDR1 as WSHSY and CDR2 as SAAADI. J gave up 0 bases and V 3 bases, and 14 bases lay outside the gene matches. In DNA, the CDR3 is TGCGCCAGCAGTGAAGAGGGGTGGACAGGGGCAAGAATGAACACTGAAGCTTTCTTT. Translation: CASSEEGWTGARMNTEAFF.

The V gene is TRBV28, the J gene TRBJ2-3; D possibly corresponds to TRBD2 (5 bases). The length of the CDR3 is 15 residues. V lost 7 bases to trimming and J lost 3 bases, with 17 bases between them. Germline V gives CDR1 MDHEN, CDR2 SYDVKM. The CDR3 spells CASNTGGLPTDTQYF. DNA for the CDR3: TGTGCCAGCAACACCGGCGGACTGCCAACAGATACGCAGTATTTT.

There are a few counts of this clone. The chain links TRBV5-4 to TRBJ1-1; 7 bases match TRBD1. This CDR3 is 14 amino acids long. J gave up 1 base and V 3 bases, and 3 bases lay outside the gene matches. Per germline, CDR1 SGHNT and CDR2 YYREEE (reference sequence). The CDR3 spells CASSWGTENTEAFF. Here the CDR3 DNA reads TGTGCCAGCAGCTGGGGGACAGAGAACACTGAAGCTTTCTTT. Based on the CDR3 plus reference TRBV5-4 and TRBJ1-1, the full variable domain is ETGVTQSPTHLIKTRGQQVTLRCSSQSGHNTVSWYQQALGQGPQFIFQYYREEENGRGNFPPRFSGLQFPNYSSELNVNALELDDSALYLCASSWGTENTEAFFGQGTRLTVV.

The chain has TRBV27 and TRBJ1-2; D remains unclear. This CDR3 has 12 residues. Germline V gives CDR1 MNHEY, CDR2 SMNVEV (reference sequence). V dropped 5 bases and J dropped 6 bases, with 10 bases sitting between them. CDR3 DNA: TGTGCCAGCAGTCGCGGCGGAGATGGCTACACCTTC. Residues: CASSRGGDGYTF.

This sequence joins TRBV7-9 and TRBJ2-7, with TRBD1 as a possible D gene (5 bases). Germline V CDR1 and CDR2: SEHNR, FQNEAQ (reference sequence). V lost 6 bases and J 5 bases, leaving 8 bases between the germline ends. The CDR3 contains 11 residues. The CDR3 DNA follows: TGTGCCAGCAGGCTACAGGACGAGCAGTACTTC. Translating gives CASRLQDEQYF.

The CDR3 is CASNTGGGYGYTF. The CDR3 DNA sequence: TGTGCCAGCAATACAGGGGGCGGTTATGGCTACACCTTC. The chain links TRBV6-5 to TRBJ1-2; TRBD1 matches 9 bases. Germline CDR1 reads MNHEY; CDR2 reads SVGAGI. The CDR3 has 13 residues. V trimming: 7 bases; J trimming: 5 bases; junction bases outside the gene matches: 5.

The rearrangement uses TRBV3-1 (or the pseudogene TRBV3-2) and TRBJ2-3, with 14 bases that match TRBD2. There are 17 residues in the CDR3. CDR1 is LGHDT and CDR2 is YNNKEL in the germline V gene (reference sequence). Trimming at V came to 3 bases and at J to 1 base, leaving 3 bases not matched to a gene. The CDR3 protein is CASSQGGLAGGTDTQYF. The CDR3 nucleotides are TGTGCCAGCAGCCAGGGGGGACTAGCGGGAGGCACAGATACGCAGTATTTT.

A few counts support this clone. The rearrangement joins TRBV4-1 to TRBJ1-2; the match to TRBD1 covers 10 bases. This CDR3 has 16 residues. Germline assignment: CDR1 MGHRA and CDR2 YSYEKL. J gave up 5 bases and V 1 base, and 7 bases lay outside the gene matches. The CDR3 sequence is CASSQAGTGVGYGYTF. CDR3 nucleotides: TGCGCCAGCAGCCAAGCGGGGACAGGGGTAGGGTATGGCTACACCTTC.

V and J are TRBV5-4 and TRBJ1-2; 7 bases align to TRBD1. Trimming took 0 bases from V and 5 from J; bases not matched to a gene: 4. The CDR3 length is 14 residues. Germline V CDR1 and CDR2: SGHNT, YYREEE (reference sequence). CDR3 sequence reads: CASSLDTGDYGYTF. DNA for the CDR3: TGTGCCAGCAGCTTGGATACAGGGGATTATGGCTACACCTTC.

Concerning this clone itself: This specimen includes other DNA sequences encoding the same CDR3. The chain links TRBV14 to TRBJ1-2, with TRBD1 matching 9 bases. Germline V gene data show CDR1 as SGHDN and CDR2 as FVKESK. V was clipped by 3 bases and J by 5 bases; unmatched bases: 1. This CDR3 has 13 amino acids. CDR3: CASSQGQGYGYTF. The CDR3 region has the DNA TGTGCCAGCAGCCAGGGACAGGGTTATGGCTACACCTTC.

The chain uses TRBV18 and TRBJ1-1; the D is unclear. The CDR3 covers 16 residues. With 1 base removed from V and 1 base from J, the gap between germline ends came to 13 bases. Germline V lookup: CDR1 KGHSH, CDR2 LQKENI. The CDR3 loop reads CASSPQQGDGNTEAFF. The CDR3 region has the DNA TGTGCCAGCTCACCACAACAAGGAGACGGGAACACTGAAGCTTTCTTT. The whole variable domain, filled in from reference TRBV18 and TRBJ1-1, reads NAGVMQNPRHLVRRRGQEARLRCSPMKGHSHVYWYRQLPEEGLKFMVYLQKENIIDESGMPKERFSAEFPKEGPSILRIQQVVRGDSAAYFCASSPQQGDGNTEAFFGQGTRLTVV.

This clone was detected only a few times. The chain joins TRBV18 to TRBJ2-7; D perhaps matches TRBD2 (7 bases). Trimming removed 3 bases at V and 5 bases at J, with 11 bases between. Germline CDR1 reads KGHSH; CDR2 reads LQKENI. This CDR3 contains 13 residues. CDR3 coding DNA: TGTGCCAGCTCACCGGGGGGGGGCGACGAGCAGTACTTC. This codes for CASSPGGGDEQYF.

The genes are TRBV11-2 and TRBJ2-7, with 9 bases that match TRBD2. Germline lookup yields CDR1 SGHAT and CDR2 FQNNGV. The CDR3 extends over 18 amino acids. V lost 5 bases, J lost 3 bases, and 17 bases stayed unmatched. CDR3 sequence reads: CASSRVLMTSGFLYEQYF. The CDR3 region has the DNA TGTGCCAGCAGCCGCGTCTTAATGACTAGCGGATTCCTCTACGAGCAGTACTTC.

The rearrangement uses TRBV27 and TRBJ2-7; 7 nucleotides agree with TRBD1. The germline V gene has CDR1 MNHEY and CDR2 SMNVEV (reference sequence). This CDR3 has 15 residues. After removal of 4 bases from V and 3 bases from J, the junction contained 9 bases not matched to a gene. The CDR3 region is CASSSRGSALYEQYF. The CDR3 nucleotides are TGTGCCAGCAGTTCCAGGGGGTCCGCTCTCTACGAGCAGTACTTC.

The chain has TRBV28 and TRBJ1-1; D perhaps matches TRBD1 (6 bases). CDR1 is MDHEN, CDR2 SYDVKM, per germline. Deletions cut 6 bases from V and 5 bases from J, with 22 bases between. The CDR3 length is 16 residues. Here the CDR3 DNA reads TGTGCCAGCAGACCCGTCGGGACACGGGCGTGGACTGAAGCTTTCTTT. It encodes CASRPVGTRAWTEAFF.

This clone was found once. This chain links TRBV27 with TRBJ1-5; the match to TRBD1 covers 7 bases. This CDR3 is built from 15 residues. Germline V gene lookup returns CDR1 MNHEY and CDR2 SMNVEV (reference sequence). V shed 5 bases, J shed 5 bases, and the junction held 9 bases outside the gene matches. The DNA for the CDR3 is TGTGCCAGCAGTCCGACTCGGACAGGCTATCAGCCCCAGCATTTT. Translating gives CASSPTRTGYQPQHF.